This paragraph reports one T cell receptor beta chain. Per the original data handling: Amplification of reference gene primers was used by the study to estimate nucleated cell counts. Clones were sequenced by immunoSEQ multiplex PCR, and TCRdb holds only the in-frame ones, with some missing. From that table come the V and J calls and clone size; the DNA was used to work out D and trimming. The sample shows approximately 250,000 clones, approximately 80% of them seen only once. Germline V gene data show CDR1 as LGHDT and CDR2 as YNNKEL (reference sequence). The length of the CDR3 is 16 residues. Unmatched junction bases numbered 8, after V lost 4 bases and J lost 4 bases. This record comes from a study of blood T cell repertoires in COVID-19. Study-wide context: Donors in the United States, Italy and Spain gave samples during acute or convalescent COVID-19. Sources were T cells, B-cell-depleted T cells, or PBMCs; the material itself was cDNA or gDNA.

The V and J genes are TRBV3-1 (or the pseudogene TRBV3-2) and TRBJ2-5; 11 bases are a match to TRBD2. Sequencing was carried out using peripheral blood. The origin of this receptor is a woman between 50 and 59 years old with acute or convalescent COVID-19. CDR3 residues: CASSPMTSGMGETQYF. The CDR3 nucleotides are TGTGCCAGCAGCCCAATGACTAGCGGGATGGGAGAGACCCAGTACTTC.